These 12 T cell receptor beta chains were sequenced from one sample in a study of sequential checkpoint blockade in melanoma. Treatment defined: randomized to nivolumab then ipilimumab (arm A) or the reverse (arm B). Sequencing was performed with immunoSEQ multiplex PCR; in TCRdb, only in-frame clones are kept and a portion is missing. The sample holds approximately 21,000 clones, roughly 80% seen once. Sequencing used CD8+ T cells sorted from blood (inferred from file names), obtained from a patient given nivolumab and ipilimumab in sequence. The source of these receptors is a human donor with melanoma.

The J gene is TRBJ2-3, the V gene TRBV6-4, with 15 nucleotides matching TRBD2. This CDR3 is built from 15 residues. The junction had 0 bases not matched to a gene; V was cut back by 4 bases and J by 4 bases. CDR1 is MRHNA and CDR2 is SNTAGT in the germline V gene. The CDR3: CASSGTSGGADTQYF. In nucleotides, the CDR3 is TGTGCCAGCAGTGGGACTAGCGGGGGGGCAGATACGCAGTATTTT.

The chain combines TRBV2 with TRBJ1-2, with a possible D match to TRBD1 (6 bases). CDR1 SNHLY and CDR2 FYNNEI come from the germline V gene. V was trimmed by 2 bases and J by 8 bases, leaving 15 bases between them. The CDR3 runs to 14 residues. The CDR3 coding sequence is TGTGCCAGCAGTGAAATGGGGACAATGGCGGGCTACACCTTC. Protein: CASSEMGTMAGYTF. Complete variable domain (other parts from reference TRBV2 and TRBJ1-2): EPEVTQTPSHQVTQMGQEVILRCVPISNHLYFYWYRQILGQKVEFLVSFYNNEISEKSEIFDDQFSVERPDGSNFTLKIRSTKLEDSAMYFCASSEMGTMAGYTFGSGTRLTVV.

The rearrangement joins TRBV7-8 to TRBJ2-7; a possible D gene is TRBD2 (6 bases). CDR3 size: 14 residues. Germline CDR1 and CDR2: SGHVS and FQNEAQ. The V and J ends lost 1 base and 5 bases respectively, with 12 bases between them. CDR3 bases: TGTGCCAGCAGCTTAGTTGGGGGGTTGGACGAGCAGTACTTC. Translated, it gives CASSLVGGLDEQYF.

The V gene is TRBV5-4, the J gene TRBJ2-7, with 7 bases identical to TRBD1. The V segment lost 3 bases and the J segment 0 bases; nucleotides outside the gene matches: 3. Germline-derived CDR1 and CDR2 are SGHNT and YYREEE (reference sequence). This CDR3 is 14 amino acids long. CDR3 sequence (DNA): TGTGCCAGCAGCTACGGGACAGTCTCCTACGAGCAGTACTTC. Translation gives CASSYGTVSYEQYF. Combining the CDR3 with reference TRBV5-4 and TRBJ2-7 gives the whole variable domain ETGVTQSPTHLIKTRGQQVTLRCSSQSGHNTVSWYQQALGQGPQFIFQYYREEENGRGNFPPRFSGLQFPNYSSELNVNALELDDSALYLCASSYGTVSYEQYFGPGTRLTVT.

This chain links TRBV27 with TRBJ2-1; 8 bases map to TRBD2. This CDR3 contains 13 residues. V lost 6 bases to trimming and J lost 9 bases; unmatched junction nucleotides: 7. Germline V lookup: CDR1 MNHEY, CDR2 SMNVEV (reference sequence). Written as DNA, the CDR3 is TGTGCCAGCAGCCAGTACGGGGGGGGTGAGCAGTTCTTC. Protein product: CASSQYGGGEQFF.

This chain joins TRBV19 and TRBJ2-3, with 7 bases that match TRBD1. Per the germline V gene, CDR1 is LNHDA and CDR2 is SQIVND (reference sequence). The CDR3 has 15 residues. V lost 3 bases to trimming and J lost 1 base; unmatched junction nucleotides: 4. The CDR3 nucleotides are TGTGCCAGTAGTATGTGGACAGGCCGCACAGATACGCAGTATTTT. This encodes CASSMWTGRTDTQYF.

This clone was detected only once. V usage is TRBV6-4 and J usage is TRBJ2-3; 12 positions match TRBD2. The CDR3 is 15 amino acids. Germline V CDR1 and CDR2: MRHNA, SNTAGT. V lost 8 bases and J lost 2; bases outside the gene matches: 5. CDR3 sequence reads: CASGSSGGDTDTQYF. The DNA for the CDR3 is TGTGCCAGCGGATCTAGCGGGGGGGACACAGATACGCAGTATTTT.

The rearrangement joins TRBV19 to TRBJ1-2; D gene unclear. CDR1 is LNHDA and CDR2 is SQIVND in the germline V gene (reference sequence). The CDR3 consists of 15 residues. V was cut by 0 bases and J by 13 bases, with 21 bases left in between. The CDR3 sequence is CASSIDLETDSRSTF. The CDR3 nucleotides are TGTGCCAGTAGTATAGATCTGGAGACGGACTCCCGTTCCACCTTC.

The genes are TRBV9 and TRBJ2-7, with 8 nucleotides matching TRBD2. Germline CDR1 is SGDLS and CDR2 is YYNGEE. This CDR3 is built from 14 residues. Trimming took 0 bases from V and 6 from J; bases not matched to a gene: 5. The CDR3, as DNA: TGTGCCAGCAGCGTAGGCGGGGGGACCCGCGAGCAGTACTTC. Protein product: CASSVGGGTREQYF. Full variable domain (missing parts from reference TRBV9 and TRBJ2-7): DSGVTQTPKHLITATGQRVTLRCSPRSGDLSVYWYQQSLDQGLQFLIQYYNGEERAKGNILERFSAQQFPDLHSELNLSSLELGDSALYFCASSVGGGTREQYFGPGTRLTVT.

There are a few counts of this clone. The DNA for the CDR3 is TGTGCCAGCAGCAAGTTGACAGGGTTTGCCTACGAGCAGTACTTC. This sequence encodes CASSKLTGFAYEQYF. The rearrangement joins TRBV21-1 to TRBJ2-7; TRBD1, the table's D call, was not compared with the DNA. TRBV21-1 is assigned pseudogene status. CDR3 size: 15 residues.

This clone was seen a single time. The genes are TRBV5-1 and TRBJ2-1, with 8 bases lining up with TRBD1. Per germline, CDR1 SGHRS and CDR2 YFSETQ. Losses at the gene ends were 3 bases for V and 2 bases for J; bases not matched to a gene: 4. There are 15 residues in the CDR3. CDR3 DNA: TGCGCCAGCAGCTCCGGGACAGGAGCCTACAATGAGCAGTTCTTC. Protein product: CASSSGTGAYNEQFF.

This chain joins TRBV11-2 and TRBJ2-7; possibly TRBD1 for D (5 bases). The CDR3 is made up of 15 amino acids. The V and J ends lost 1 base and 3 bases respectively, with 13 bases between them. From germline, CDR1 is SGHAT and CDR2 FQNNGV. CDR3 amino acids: CASSLVTGPYYEQYF. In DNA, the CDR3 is TGTGCCAGCAGCTTAGTTACAGGCCCCTACTACGAGCAGTACTTC.